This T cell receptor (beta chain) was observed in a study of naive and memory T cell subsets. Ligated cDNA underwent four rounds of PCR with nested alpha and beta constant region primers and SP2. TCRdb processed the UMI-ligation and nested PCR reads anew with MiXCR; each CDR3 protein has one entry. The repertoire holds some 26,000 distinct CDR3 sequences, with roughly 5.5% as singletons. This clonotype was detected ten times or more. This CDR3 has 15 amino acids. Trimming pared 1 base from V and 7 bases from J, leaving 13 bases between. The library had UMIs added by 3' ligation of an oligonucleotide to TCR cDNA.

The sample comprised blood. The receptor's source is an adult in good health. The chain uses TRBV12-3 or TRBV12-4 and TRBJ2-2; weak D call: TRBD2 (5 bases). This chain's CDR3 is CASSLGLADYGELFF. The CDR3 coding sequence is TGTGCCAGCAGTTTAGGTCTAGCAGACTACGGGGAGCTGTTTTTT.